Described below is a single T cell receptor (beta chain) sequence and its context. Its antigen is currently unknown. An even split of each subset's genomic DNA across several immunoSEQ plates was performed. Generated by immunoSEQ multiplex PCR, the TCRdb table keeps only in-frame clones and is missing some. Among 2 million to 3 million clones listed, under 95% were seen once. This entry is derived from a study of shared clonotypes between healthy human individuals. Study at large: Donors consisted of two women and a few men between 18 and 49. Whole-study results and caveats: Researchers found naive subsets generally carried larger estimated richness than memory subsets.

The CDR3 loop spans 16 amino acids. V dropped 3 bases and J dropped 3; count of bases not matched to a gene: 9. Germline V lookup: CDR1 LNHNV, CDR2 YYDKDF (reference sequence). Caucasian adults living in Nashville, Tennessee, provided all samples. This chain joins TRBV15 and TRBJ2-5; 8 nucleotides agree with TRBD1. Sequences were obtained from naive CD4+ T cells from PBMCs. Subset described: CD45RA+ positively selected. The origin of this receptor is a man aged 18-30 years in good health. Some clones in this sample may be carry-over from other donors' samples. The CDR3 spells CATSSQTGVREETQYF. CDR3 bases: TGTGCCACCAGCAGCCAGACAGGGGTCCGGGAAGAGACCCAGTACTTC.